One and the same sample provided the 20 T cell receptor beta chains below, sequenced in a study of cytomegalovirus exposure and HLA in healthy donors. The PCR used 60 Vbeta and 13 Jbeta primers. The data were produced by immunoSEQ multiplex PCR, yet TCRdb's version contains in-frame clones alone and is incomplete. The sample shows approximately 200,000 clones, 65% to 90% of them seen only once. The sequenced material came from PBMCs. These receptors were obtained from a girl between 10 and 17 years old in good health and CMV-seronegative.

The chain employs TRBV20-1 and TRBJ2-5; unclear D gene. Germline V gene data show CDR1 as DFQATT and CDR2 as SNEGSKA (reference sequence). V shed 6 bases and J shed 2 bases, with 4 bases lying between them. CDR3 length: 10 amino acids. CDR3 loop: CSAAQETQYF. The CDR3 bases are TGCAGTGCGGCTCAAGAGACCCAGTACTTC.

The V and J genes are TRBV6-4 and TRBJ2-5; 9 positions agree with TRBD2. The CDR3 loop spans 15 amino acids. Germline values: CDR1 MRHNA, CDR2 SNTAGT. J was trimmed by 1 base and V by 3 bases; bases with no gene match: 3. CDR3 loop: CASSELAGPQETQYF. CDR3 DNA: TGTGCCAGCAGTGAGCTAGCGGGGCCCCAAGAGACCCAGTACTTC.

The CDR3 coding sequence is TGTGCCAGCAGCCTGGACAGGGGTAGGAACGAGCAGTACTTC. Amino acids: CASSLDRGRNEQYF. The rearrangement links TRBV5-4 to TRBJ2-7, with 9 bases that match TRBD1. J was trimmed by 5 bases and V by 4 bases; bases with no gene match: 7. The CDR3 has 14 amino acids. From germline, CDR1 is SGHNT and CDR2 YYREEE (reference sequence).

The rearrangement joins TRBV5-1 to TRBJ2-1; TRBD1 might be the D (6 bases). The CDR3 loop spans 15 amino acids. V shed 2 bases and J shed 9 bases, with 18 bases lying between them. Germline V gene sequence: CDR1 SGHRS, CDR2 YFSETQ. This chain's CDR3 is CASSFSGTSPREQFF. DNA for the CDR3: TGCGCCAGCAGCTTCTCCGGGACAAGCCCCCGTGAGCAGTTCTTC. Full variable domain (rest looked up from reference TRBV5-1 and TRBJ2-1): KAGVTQTPRYLIKTRGQQVTLSCSPISGHRSVSWYQQTPGQGLQFLFEYFSETQRNKGNFPGRFSGRQFSNSRSEMNVSTLELGDSALYLCASSFSGTSPREQFFGPGTRLTVL.

The V and J genes are TRBV6-5 and TRBJ2-7; D ambiguous. CDR1 is MNHEY and CDR2 is SVGAGI in the germline V gene. The CDR3 covers 13 residues. The V end was cut by 6 bases, the J end by 2 bases, with 11 bases between. CDR3 region: CASRPTATYEQYF. The CDR3 region has the DNA TGTGCCAGCAGACCGACTGCGACCTACGAGCAGTACTTC.

This clone came up once. This chain joins TRBV30 and TRBJ1-1, with no clear D. Germline CDR1 and CDR2: GTSNPN and SVGIG (reference sequence). CDR3 length: 15 residues. Between the trimmed V and J ends, which lost 0 bases and 2 bases, there was a span of 13 bases. The CDR3, as DNA: TGTGCCTGGAGTGTACGGGGATGGGAAAACACTGAAGCTTTCTTT. This gives the protein CAWSVRGWENTEAFF.

This clone was observed a single time. V and J are TRBV19 and TRBJ1-2; D perhaps matches TRBD1 (6 bases). Germline V CDR1 and CDR2: LNHDA, SQIVND (reference sequence). Deletions cut 2 bases from V and 5 bases from J, with 9 bases between. This CDR3 has 13 residues. The CDR3 sequence is CASSIHREYGYTF. As DNA, the CDR3 is TGTGCCAGTAGTATACACAGGGAATATGGCTACACCTTC.

The chain employs TRBV6-1 and TRBJ2-7, with D perhaps TRBD1 (5 bases). Trimming took 4 bases from V and 5 from J, leaving 15 bases between them. The CDR3 is 14 residues long. Germline-derived CDR1 and CDR2 are MNHNS and SASEGT. The CDR3: CASSGQIRVDEQYF. The DNA for the CDR3 is TGTGCCAGCAGTGGTCAGATCAGGGTAGACGAGCAGTACTTC.

This chain connects TRBV19 to TRBJ2-7, with 8 bases identical to TRBD1. With V trimmed by 6 bases and J by 2 bases, 6 bases remained unmatched. This CDR3 has 14 amino acids. Germline V CDR1 and CDR2: LNHDA, SQIVND (reference sequence). The chain's CDR3 is CASSTTGATYEQYF. CDR3 DNA sequence: TGTGCCAGTAGCACGACAGGGGCGACCTACGAGCAGTACTTC. Variable domain in full (rest from reference TRBV19 and TRBJ2-7): DGGITQSPKYLFRKEGQNVTLSCEQNLNHDAMYWYRQDPGQGLRLIYYSQIVNDFQKGDIAEGYSVSREKKESFPLTVTSAQKNPTAFYLCASSTTGATYEQYFGPGTRLTVT.

The chain couples TRBV7-8 to TRBJ1-5; TRBD1 is a possible D gene (5 bases). This CDR3 is 16 amino acids long. The V end was cut by 1 base, the J end by 0 bases, with 10 bases between. Germline lookup yields CDR1 SGHVS and CDR2 FQNEAQ. CDR3: CASSLVGGYSNQPQHF. The CDR3 DNA follows: TGTGCCAGCAGCTTAGTCGGGGGGTATAGCAATCAGCCCCAGCATTTT.

This chain uses TRBV7-3 with TRBJ2-3; 9 bases match TRBD2. Germline CDR1 and CDR2: SGHTA and FQGTGA. The CDR3 is 14 residues long. V dropped 6 bases and J dropped 2; count of bases not matched to a gene: 3. For the CDR3, the DNA is TGTGCCAGCAGATTAGCGGGAGCCACAGATACGCAGTATTTT. Its protein product is CASRLAGATDTQYF.

This chain uses TRBV28 with TRBJ1-1; 10 bases match TRBD1. This CDR3 has 16 amino acids. The germline gives CDR1 MDHEN, CDR2 SYDVKM. J lost 4 bases, V lost 7 bases, and 12 bases had no gene match. This CDR3 is CASTQRVGDRGTEAFF. The DNA for the CDR3 is TGTGCCAGCACTCAGAGGGTGGGGGACAGGGGCACTGAAGCTTTCTTT.

This chain uses TRBV5-8 with TRBJ1-5; tentatively, D is TRBD1 (5 bases). V shed 7 bases and J shed 4 bases, with 18 bases lying between them. Germline V gene sequence: CDR1 SGHTS, CDR2 YDEGEE. The CDR3 is 15 amino acids. Written as DNA, the CDR3 is TGTGCCAGCTCTCCCCAGGTGGGGACTAATCAGCCCCAGCATTTT. This gives the protein CASSPQVGTNQPQHF.

The chain is built from TRBV19 and TRBJ1-1; 7 nucleotides agree with TRBD1. Unmatched junction bases numbered 8, after V lost 7 bases and J lost 3 bases. The CDR3 covers 14 residues. Germline CDR1 LNHDA, CDR2 SQIVND (reference sequence). CDR3 in amino acids: CASTGVRGDTEAFF. DNA for the CDR3: TGTGCCAGTACGGGGGTCAGGGGGGACACTGAAGCTTTCTTT.

Notes on this clone: Its ends do not fully match the called genes, so a read error is possible. The CDR3, as DNA: TGCGCCAGCAGCGGTCGAACGGATTCTGGGCAAGTGACCCAGTACTTC. It encodes CASSGRTDSGQVTQYF. This chain connects TRBV5-1 to TRBJ2-5; unclear D gene. CDR3 length equals 16 residues. The germline gives CDR1 SGHRS, CDR2 YFSETQ.

The gene calls are TRBV19 and TRBJ1-1, with TRBD1 matching 7 bases. J was trimmed by 2 bases and V by 10 bases; bases with no gene match: 10. The CDR3 is made up of 14 amino acids. Germline V gene sequence: CDR1 LNHDA, CDR2 SQIVND (reference sequence). CDR3 protein: CATKTGWENTEAFF. As DNA, the CDR3 is TGTGCCACCAAGACAGGGTGGGAAAACACTGAAGCTTTCTTT.

The chain recombines TRBV14 with TRBJ2-5; D may be TRBD1 (6 bases). Trimming cost V 0 bases and J 7 bases, with 18 bases left between them. The CDR3 sequence is 16 residues long. In germline, CDR1 is SGHDN, CDR2 FVKESK. CDR3 nucleotides: TGTGCCAGCAGCCAAGATCTAGGCCCACAAGGGGGGACCCAGTACTTC. Its translation is CASSQDLGPQGGTQYF.

This clone occurred once. V is TRBV6-1 and J is TRBJ2-1, with TRBD2 identical over 7 bases. Germline V gene lookup returns CDR1 MNHNS and CDR2 SASEGT. The CDR3 is 16 residues long. V dropped 3 bases and J dropped 1; count of bases not matched to a gene: 6. The CDR3 DNA reads as TGTGCCAGCAGTGATAGCGGGTCAGGTTCCTACAATGAGCAGTTCTTC. It codes for CASSDSGSGSYNEQFF.

V usage is TRBV7-6 and J usage is TRBJ1-1; D unresolved. The germline gives CDR1 SGHVS, CDR2 FNYEAQ. The CDR3 sequence is 15 residues long. The V gene lost 1 base and the J gene lost 1 base, with 10 bases spanning the gap. CDR3 DNA sequence: TGTGCCAGCAGCTTAGTTTCGCGGGGGAACACTGAAGCTTTCTTT. This codes for CASSLVSRGNTEAFF.

This rearrangement joins TRBV28 to TRBJ2-3; D unclear. The CDR3 contains 12 residues. Germline-derived CDR1 and CDR2 are MDHEN and SYDVKM. Trimming removed 8 bases from V and 4 bases from J, with 10 bases in between. CDR3 DNA sequence: TGTGCCAGCGTGTCAGGCCCAGATACGCAGTATTTT. Encoded protein: CASVSGPDTQYF.